This TCR beta chain is drawn from a study of cytomegalovirus exposure and HLA in healthy donors. Both 60 Vbeta primers and 13 Jbeta primers went into the PCR. The assay was immunoSEQ multiplex PCR, and TCRdb's table has in-frame clones only and misses some. The sample has 95,000 to 150,000 clones, roughly three fifths seen once; the top ten hold roughly 1.4%. V was shortened by 2 bases and J by 1 base, with 21 bases between the two germline ends. The V gene's germline CDR1 is SNHLY and CDR2 FYNNEI. This CDR3 is built from 19 residues. This clone has a single count. V and J are TRBV2 and TRBJ2-4, with a possible D match to TRBD2 (7 bases). The sequencing input was PBMCs. This TCR was sampled from a man aged 18-30 years in good health and CMV-seronegative. The CDR3 loop reads CASSELQGWAGAAKNIQYF. DNA for the CDR3: TGTGCCAGCAGTGAACTTCAGGGGTGGGCGGGGGCGGCCAAAAACATTCAGTACTTC.